Following are 4 T cell receptor beta chains from one sample sequenced in a study of post-analysis software for immune sequencing data. Whole-study results and caveats: Patients carried several TRBV segments more frequently than controls did, and TRBV5-6, TRBV5-1 and TRBV20-1 were among them.

The antigens for these receptors are not known. Unique molecular identifiers were carried by the TCR beta cDNA libraries. MiXCR, applied by TCRdb to the PCR reads, yields one record per CDR3 protein. This sample has about 760,000 distinct CDR3 sequences, with 30% found just once. Sequencing was carried out using blood. The source is a girl between 10 and 17 years old with multiple sclerosis.

This clonotype was counted ten times or more. The chain uses TRBV29-1 and TRBJ2-7, with TRBD1 as a possible D gene (6 bases). The CDR3 covers 13 residues. V shed 8 bases and J shed 7 bases, with 21 bases lying between them. CDR1 and CDR2 (germline): SQVTM, ANQGSEA. The CDR3 loop reads CSYSRGTQGEQYF. The CDR3 bases are TGCAGCTATAGCAGGGGCACCCAGGGGGAGCAGTACTTC.

This clonotype was recorded a few times. The chain recombines TRBV5-6 with TRBJ2-6, with a weak D call TRBD1 (6 bases). The germline V and J ends were trimmed by 2 bases and 0 bases, with 18 bases remaining between them. The length of the CDR3 is 19 residues. Germline CDR1 and CDR2: SGHDT and YYEEEE. The CDR3 reads CASSFGDTILISGANVLTF. CDR3 nucleotides: TGTGCCAGCAGCTTTGGGGACACCATACTAATCTCTGGGGCCAACGTCCTGACTTTC.

This clonotype was recorded a few times. The genes are TRBV2 and TRBJ1-1; no firm D call. The CDR3 spans 13 residues. V was trimmed by 10 bases and J by 5 bases, leaving 17 bases between them. The germline CDR1 and CDR2 sequences are SNHLY and FYNNEI. CDR3: CATTLWKVTEAFF. As DNA, the CDR3 is TGTGCCACTACACTATGGAAGGTAACTGAAGCTTTCTTT.

This clonotype was seen many times. The chain has TRBV29-1 and TRBJ2-7, with unresolved D. Germline V gene lookup returns CDR1 SQVTM and CDR2 ANQGSEA. This CDR3 spans 11 amino acids. The V end lost 7 bases, the J end lost 5 bases, and 12 bases lay between the germline ends. The CDR3 loop reads CSGKDVDEQYF. Here the CDR3 DNA reads TGCAGCGGAAAGGACGTAGACGAGCAGTACTTC.